This TCR beta chain was identified during a study of cytomegalovirus exposure and HLA in healthy donors. Findings of the study overall: A missense variant in DCLRE1C was later tied to TCR beta V- and J-gene trimming.

The PCR made use of 60 Vbeta and 13 Jbeta primers. Sequencing used immunoSEQ multiplex PCR; TCRdb keeps in-frame clones, though not all of them. The table has 140,000 or so clones, roughly 76% seen once. About this clone: Its antigen is unknown.

Germline trimming cut 4 bases from V and 7 bases from J; bases unmatched to any gene: 6. The CDR3 is made up of 16 amino acids. CDR1 SGHTS and CDR2 YDEGEE come from the germline V gene. The TCR sequence derives from a female donor in good health and CMV-seronegative. The sequenced material came from PBMCs. J is TRBJ2-1 and V is TRBV5-8; 15 positions agree with TRBD2. The DNA of the CDR3 is TGTGCCAGCAGCCCCCTGGGACTAGCGGGAGGAAATGAGCAGTTCTTC. Translation gives CASSPLGLAGGNEQFF.